Shown below are 11 T cell receptor beta chains from a single sample sequenced in a study of regulatory and conventional T cells in RAG deficiency. Data came from immunoSEQ multiplex PCR; TCRdb stores just in-frame clones and leaves some out. There are some 31,000 clones in the sample; nearly 95% occur only once, and under 0.2% lies in the top ten. Blood CD4+ CD25-low CD127-high conventional T cells supplied the genomic DNA template. The sample was also linked to a second study, of regulatory T cells. That source adds: The primer mix had 52 TRBV and 13 TRBJ primers.

The sample was CD25- CD4+ T cells sorted from blood. The receptor source for this set is a human donor in good health.

The rearrangement joins TRBV4-2 to TRBJ2-1; D is unresolved. The CDR3 length is 13 residues. Germline V gene data show CDR1 as LGHNA and CDR2 as YNFKEQ. Trimming shortened V by 0 bases and J by 9 bases, and 9 bases separated the two germline ends. DNA of the CDR3: TGTGCCAGCAGCCAAGATACGGTTGGTGAGCAGTTCTTC. It codes for CASSQDTVGEQFF.

The rearrangement joins TRBV10-3 to TRBJ1-6; tentatively, D is TRBD1 (6 bases). The CDR3 sequence is 17 residues long. The germline V gene has CDR1 ENHRY and CDR2 SYGVKD. V was shortened by 4 bases and J by 7 bases, with 20 bases between the two germline ends. The CDR3 protein is CAISGLGGAEANSPLHF. Here the CDR3 DNA reads TGTGCCATCAGTGGTTTGGGGGGGGCGGAGGCCAATTCACCCCTCCACTTT.

Only one count was recorded for this clone. The V call is TRBV2, the J call TRBJ2-5; 11 nucleotides agree with TRBD2. Trimming took 7 bases from V and 5 from J; bases not matched to a gene: 9. This CDR3 is built from 15 residues. Germline assignment: CDR1 SNHLY and CDR2 FYNNEI. The CDR3 DNA reads TGTGCCAGCACCGTAACTAGCGGGGGCGCGGAGACCCAGTACTTC. Translated: CASTVTSGGAETQYF. Full variable domain (missing parts from reference TRBV2 and TRBJ2-5): EPEVTQTPSHQVTQMGQEVILRCVPISNHLYFYWYRQILGQKVEFLVSFYNNEISEKSEIFDDQFSVERPDGSNFTLKIRSTKLEDSAMYFCASTVTSGGAETQYFGPGTRLLVL.

V usage is TRBV6-1 and J usage is TRBJ1-2; D ambiguous. This CDR3 contains 12 residues. CDR1 and CDR2 (germline): MNHNS, SASEGT. Trimming shortened V by 5 bases and J by 5 bases, and 9 bases separated the two germline ends. The CDR3 region is CASSLPGYGYTF. The CDR3 DNA is TGTGCCAGCAGTTTACCCGGTTATGGCTACACCTTC.

The chain combines TRBV5-4 with TRBJ2-7; D is uncertain. The V gene's germline CDR1 is SGHNT and CDR2 YYREEE (reference sequence). The length of the CDR3 is 13 residues. The V and J ends lost 7 bases and 0 bases respectively, with 11 bases between them. The CDR3 is CASRLHTSYEQYF. CDR3 DNA sequence: TGTGCCAGCCGACTTCATACCTCCTACGAGCAGTACTTC.

The chain employs TRBV5-1 and TRBJ1-2; 8 bases are a match to TRBD1. Trimming removed 6 bases from V and 6 bases from J; junction bases left unmatched: 10. The CDR3 loop spans 14 amino acids. CDR1 SGHRS and CDR2 YFSETQ come from the germline V gene. The CDR3 nucleotides read TGCGCCAGCACCATCCTCCAGGGGGCAAATGGCTACACCTTC. Translated, it gives CASTILQGANGYTF.

The rearrangement uses TRBV27 and TRBJ1-3; D is undetermined. Germline CDR1 and CDR2: MNHEY and SMNVEV (reference sequence). The CDR3 contains 16 residues. Trimming cost V 3 bases and J 2 bases, with 14 bases left between them. CDR3 nucleotide sequence: TGTGCCAGCAGTTTCCACTCTAGACCAACTGGAAACACCATATATTTT. It translates to CASSFHSRPTGNTIYF.

The rearrangement links TRBV11-2 to TRBJ2-1; maybe TRBD1 (5 bases). CDR3 length: 13 amino acids. Germline lookup yields CDR1 SGHAT and CDR2 FQNNGV. Trimming took off 1 base at V and 7 bases at J, with 8 bases between the two ends. CDR3 coding DNA: TGTGCCAGCAGCTTAGGGACAAATAATGAGCAGTTCTTC. This translates into CASSLGTNNEQFF.

V and J are TRBV7-3 and TRBJ2-2; D is possibly TRBD2 (5 bases). Deletions cut 5 bases from V and 4 bases from J, with 14 bases between. Germline V gives CDR1 SGHTA, CDR2 FQGTGA. The CDR3 extends over 15 amino acids. CDR3 in DNA: TGTGCCAGCAGCCCTGGCAGCGGAGGCACCGGGGAGCTGTTTTTT. Translation: CASSPGSGGTGELFF.

The V gene is TRBV5-1, the J gene TRBJ2-5; 9 nucleotides align to TRBD2. The CDR3 spans 16 residues. Germline trimming cut 4 bases from V and 3 bases from J; bases unmatched to any gene: 10. Germline CDR1 reads SGHRS; CDR2 reads YFSETQ. CDR3 sequence reads: CASSPPVRGGKETQYF. The CDR3 DNA is TGCGCCAGCAGCCCCCCAGTGCGGGGGGGCAAAGAGACCCAGTACTTC.

The rearrangement links TRBV7-3 to TRBJ2-1, with TRBD2 matching over 15 bases. The CDR3 has 16 residues. CDR1 and CDR2 from the germline V gene are SGHTA and FQGTGA. V shed 5 bases, J shed 7 bases, and the junction held 6 bases outside the gene matches. The CDR3 sequence: CASSPGLAGGHNEQFF. In DNA form, the CDR3 reads TGTGCCAGCAGCCCCGGACTAGCGGGGGGGCATAATGAGCAGTTCTTC.